Listed here are 29 T cell receptor beta chains from one sample, sequenced in a study of shared clonotypes between healthy human individuals. Measured with immunoSEQ multiplex PCR; TCRdb has only the in-frame clones, and not every one. The sample contains over a million clones, roughly 96% of which appear only once. Sequencing was carried out using naive CD4+ T cells sorted from blood. This sample's subset: CD45RA+ positively selected. These TCRs come from a man aged 30 to 39 in good health.

The CDR3 bases are TGTGCCAGCAGTTATCACAGCGGGTACGACATTGAAGCTTTCTTT. This encodes CASSYHSGYDIEAFF. The rearrangement joins TRBV27 to TRBJ1-1; D unclear. Germline V CDR1 and CDR2: MNHEY, SMNVEV (reference sequence). The V end was cut by 4 bases, the J end by 7 bases, with 19 bases between. The CDR3 contains 15 residues.

V usage is TRBV18 and J usage is TRBJ2-2, with TRBD2 as a possible D gene (6 bases). CDR3 length: 19 residues. Germline V gene data show CDR1 as KGHSH and CDR2 as LQKENI. Trimming stripped 1 base from V and 1 base from J, with 19 bases between. CDR3 amino acids: CASSPRRELKEKNTGELFF. The CDR3 bases are TGTGCCAGCTCACCACGGCGGGAACTCAAAGAGAAGAACACCGGGGAGCTGTTTTTT.

The genes are TRBV9 and TRBJ2-3; the match to TRBD2 covers 14 bases. The CDR3 spans 17 residues. V shed 3 bases and J 0 bases; nucleotides not matched to a gene: 3. Germline CDR1 SGDLS, CDR2 YYNGEE. Here the CDR3 reads CASSETSGRASTDTQYF. The CDR3 nucleotides read TGTGCCAGCAGCGAGACTAGCGGGAGGGCCAGCACAGATACGCAGTATTTT.

This rearrangement joins TRBV27 to TRBJ2-5, with TRBD2 identical over 8 bases. V trimming: 2 bases; J trimming: 5 bases; junction bases outside the gene matches: 7. In germline, CDR1 is MNHEY, CDR2 SMNVEV (reference sequence). CDR3 length equals 15 residues. The chain's CDR3 is CASSLTVAGTETQYF. The CDR3 nucleotides are TGTGCCAGCAGTTTAACTGTAGCGGGAACGGAGACCCAGTACTTC.

The chain links TRBV27 to TRBJ2-5, with D possibly TRBD2 on 5 matching bases. Germline CDR1 MNHEY, CDR2 SMNVEV (reference sequence). Between the trimmed V and J ends, which lost 1 base and 0 bases, there was a span of 6 bases. This CDR3 is 14 amino acids long. CDR3 protein: CASSLLAYQETQYF. In DNA, the CDR3 is TGTGCCAGCAGTTTATTAGCGTACCAAGAGACCCAGTACTTC.

A single count supports this clone. The genes are TRBV28 and TRBJ2-7; the D gene is possibly TRBD1 (5 bases). Trimming took off 10 bases at V and 2 bases at J, with 27 bases between the two ends. Per the germline V gene, CDR1 is MDHEN and CDR2 is SYDVKM. CDR3 size: 17 residues. The CDR3 loop is CATRLRVGSRKAYEQYF. The CDR3 nucleotides are TGTGCCACCAGGCTCAGGGTCGGTTCTCGGAAGGCCTACGAGCAGTACTTC. Based on the CDR3 plus reference TRBV28 and TRBJ2-7, the full variable domain is DVKVTQSSRYLVKRTGEKVFLECVQDMDHENMFWYRQDPGLGLRLIYFSYDVKMKEKGDIPEGYSVSREKKERFSLILESASTNQTSMYLCATRLRVGSRKAYEQYFGPGTRLTVT.

Here the CDR3 reads CASSLEQTTDTQYF. The DNA of the CDR3 is TGCGCCAGCAGCCTGGAACAGACGACAGATACGCAGTATTTT. This chain links TRBV5-1 with TRBJ2-3, with D uncertain. V was shortened by 4 bases and J by 3 bases, with 12 bases between the two germline ends. The V gene's germline CDR1 is SGHRS and CDR2 YFSETQ. The CDR3 extends over 14 amino acids.

The J gene is TRBJ2-1, the V gene TRBV10-3, with 9 positions matching TRBD1. CDR1 ENHRY and CDR2 SYGVKD come from the germline V gene. CDR3 length: 15 amino acids. V shed 4 bases and J 4 bases; nucleotides not matched to a gene: 5. Written as DNA, the CDR3 is TGTGCCATCAGTGGGGTGACAGGGGGGTACAATGAGCAGTTCTTC. Protein sequence: CAISGVTGGYNEQFF.

The rearrangement joins TRBV27 to TRBJ1-5; TRBD1 is a possible D gene (6 bases). The CDR3 runs to 19 residues. Germline V gene data show CDR1 as MNHEY and CDR2 as SMNVEV (reference sequence). V lost 5 bases and J 4 bases, leaving 27 bases between the germline ends. In DNA form, the CDR3 reads TGTGCCAGCAGTGTGTCCGGGACACGCTTAGCTAATTTAAATCAGCCCCAGCATTTT. This encodes CASSVSGTRLANLNQPQHF.

The V and J genes are TRBV2 and TRBJ2-3; D is possibly TRBD2 (5 bases). Per the germline V gene, CDR1 is SNHLY and CDR2 is FYNNEI. Trimming removed 1 base from V and 10 bases from J, with 15 bases in between. The CDR3 consists of 14 residues. This CDR3 reads CASSEGVRGRAQYF. In DNA form, the CDR3 reads TGTGCCAGCAGTGAAGGCGTCCGGGGTAGAGCGCAGTATTTT. The whole variable domain, filled in from reference TRBV2 and TRBJ2-3, reads EPEVTQTPSHQVTQMGQEVILRCVPISNHLYFYWYRQILGQKVEFLVSFYNNEISEKSEIFDDQFSVERPDGSNFTLKIRSTKLEDSAMYFCASSEGVRGRAQYFGPGTRLTVL.

V gene TRBV2 combines with J gene TRBJ1-5; D call uncertain. V was trimmed by 4 bases and J by 0 bases, leaving 10 bases between them. The CDR3 totals 15 residues. Per germline, CDR1 SNHLY and CDR2 FYNNEI. The CDR3 protein is CASSGPAGSNQPQHF. The CDR3 nucleotides are TGTGCCAGCAGTGGCCCCGCGGGTAGCAATCAGCCCCAGCATTTT.

The genes are TRBV19 and TRBJ1-1, with TRBD1 matching 7 bases. V trimming: 4 bases; J trimming: 0 bases; junction bases outside the gene matches: 5. The V gene's germline CDR1 is LNHDA and CDR2 SQIVND (reference sequence). The CDR3 is 15 amino acids. CDR3 residues: CASSKQGNMNTEAFF. The CDR3 nucleotides are TGTGCCAGTAGTAAACAGGGGAACATGAACACTGAAGCTTTCTTT.

The chain uses TRBV5-1 and TRBJ1-4, with TRBD1 matching 7 bases. This CDR3 contains 16 residues. Germline CDR1 is SGHRS and CDR2 is YFSETQ. J gave up 1 base and V 5 bases, and 8 bases lay outside the gene matches. DNA of the CDR3: TGCGCCAGCAGTAACTTAGGGGGCGAAACTAATGAAAAACTGTTTTTT. This translates into CASSNLGGETNEKLFF.

This sequence joins TRBV7-8 and TRBJ2-7; D unresolved. CDR3 length: 11 amino acids. The V gene's germline CDR1 is SGHVS and CDR2 FQNEAQ. The V end was cut by 2 bases, the J end by 5 bases, with 4 bases between. In DNA, the CDR3 is TGTGCCAGCAGCTTATCCCACGAGCAGTACTTC. Protein: CASSLSHEQYF.

V gene TRBV27 combines with J gene TRBJ2-7; 7 bases are a match to TRBD2. Germline loops: CDR1 MNHEY, CDR2 SMNVEV (reference sequence). Trimming removed 0 bases from V and 2 bases from J; junction bases left unmatched: 16. This CDR3 has 19 residues. The CDR3 DNA reads TGTGCCAGCAGTTTATCGGGGGTTGCTAGCGGTTTTTACCCCTACGAGCAGTACTTC. The encoded protein is CASSLSGVASGFYPYEQYF.

The chain carries TRBV28 and TRBJ1-1; D is unclear. Germline CDR1 MDHEN, CDR2 SYDVKM. The ends were cut back, 6 bases at V and 2 bases at J, with 13 bases in the middle. CDR3 length equals 14 residues. DNA for the CDR3: TGTGCCAGCAGCCCCGGTACGACTAACACTGAAGCTTTCTTT. This translates into CASSPGTTNTEAFF.

This chain connects TRBV11-2 to TRBJ2-5, with 8 bases matching TRBD1. The CDR3 loop spans 15 amino acids. The V gene end was trimmed by 5 bases and the J gene end by 5 bases; junction bases not matched to a gene: 10. Germline V CDR1 and CDR2: SGHAT, FQNNGV. The DNA of the CDR3 is TGTGCCAGCAGCCTCAGACTTGACAGGGGTGAGACCCAGTACTTC. This codes for CASSLRLDRGETQYF.

Written as DNA, the CDR3 is TGTGCCAGCAGCTTTGGAGCGGGAGGCTACAATGAGCAGTTCTTC. This gives the protein CASSFGAGGYNEQFF. The rearrangement joins TRBV7-9 to TRBJ2-1; TRBD2 matches 9 bases. With V trimmed by 3 bases and J by 3 bases, 3 bases remained unmatched. This CDR3 contains 15 residues. CDR1 and CDR2 from the germline V gene are SEHNR and FQNEAQ (reference sequence).

V gene TRBV7-8 combines with J gene TRBJ2-7; D perhaps matches TRBD1 (5 bases). Trimming left V 3 bases short and J 2 bases short, with 11 bases between. The CDR3 is made up of 14 amino acids. Looked up from germline, CDR1 is SGHVS and CDR2 is FQNEAQ. CDR3 sequence: CASSLPGQTYEQYF. As DNA, the CDR3 is TGTGCCAGCAGCTTGCCAGGACAAACCTACGAGCAGTACTTC.

This clone is a singleton in its sample. The chain recombines TRBV27 with TRBJ1-1, with D hard to call. Trimming took 4 bases from V and 1 from J, leaving 22 bases between them. The CDR3 is 18 residues long. In germline, CDR1 is MNHEY, CDR2 SMNVEV (reference sequence). The CDR3, as DNA: TGTGCCAGCAGTTCCACCCCTATGAGGGCGTTTGGGAACACTGAAGCTTTCTTT. It is translated as CASSSTPMRAFGNTEAFF.

The gene calls are TRBV5-1 and TRBJ2-2, with D perhaps matching TRBD2 (5 bases). The germline V and J ends were trimmed by 0 bases and 6 bases, with 12 bases remaining between them. Germline CDR1 and CDR2: SGHRS and YFSETQ. The CDR3 spans 15 residues. CDR3 protein: CASSLEAVRAGELFF. CDR3 DNA: TGCGCCAGCAGCTTGGAAGCGGTAAGGGCCGGGGAGCTGTTTTTT.

This clone was detected a few times. In nucleotides, the CDR3 is TGTGCCAGCAGGAGGACAGGGGGCGGGGGCAATCAGCCCCAGCATTTT. Protein sequence: CASRRTGGGGNQPQHF. The chain joins TRBV2 to TRBJ1-5, with 11 bases fitting TRBD1. Trimming took 6 bases from V and 2 from J; bases not matched to a gene: 6. The CDR3 consists of 16 residues. CDR1 and CDR2 from the germline V gene are SNHLY and FYNNEI.

The V gene is TRBV29-1, the J gene TRBJ2-7; D gene ambiguous. Germline assignment: CDR1 SQVTM and CDR2 ANQGSEA. The CDR3 consists of 14 residues. V gave up 4 bases and J gave up 6 bases, with 19 bases separating them. This CDR3 is CSVARSSRSPEQYF. CDR3 nucleotides: TGCAGCGTTGCGAGAAGCTCTCGCTCCCCCGAGCAGTACTTC.

The CDR3 sequence: CASSEGAGGTYEQYF. In DNA, the CDR3 is TGTGCCAGCAGTGAAGGGGCAGGGGGCACCTACGAGCAGTACTTC. The chain links TRBV6-1 to TRBJ2-7; TRBD1 matches 8 bases. Trimming removed 1 base from V and 2 bases from J; junction bases left unmatched: 4. This CDR3 is 15 amino acids long. Germline V gene data show CDR1 as MNHNS and CDR2 as SASEGT.

DNA for the CDR3: TGTGCCAGCAGCTTAGGGGTAGCGGGAGATACGCAGTATTTT. Translated, it gives CASSLGVAGDTQYF. The genes are TRBV7-3 and TRBJ2-3; 7 positions agree with TRBD2. The length of the CDR3 is 14 residues. The germline V gene has CDR1 SGHTA and CDR2 FQGTGA. Trimming cost V 2 bases and J 5 bases; bases outside gene matches: 4.

The chain recombines TRBV18 with TRBJ1-5; tentatively, D is TRBD1 (5 bases). Germline CDR1 reads KGHSH; CDR2 reads LQKENI. The V end was cut by 1 base, the J end by 8 bases, with 9 bases between. The CDR3 loop spans 13 amino acids. CDR3 sequence: CASSPRGRKPQHF. DNA of the CDR3: TGTGCCAGCTCACCACGGGGGAGGAAGCCCCAGCATTTT.

The chain uses TRBV6-1 and TRBJ2-1; unclear D gene. V was shortened by 2 bases and J by 2 bases, with 10 bases between the two germline ends. CDR1 is MNHNS and CDR2 is SASEGT in the germline V gene. The CDR3 is 15 amino acids. This CDR3 reads CASSETGGAYNEQFF. The CDR3 DNA reads TGTGCCAGCAGTGAAACTGGCGGAGCCTACAATGAGCAGTTCTTC.

The chain couples TRBV9 to TRBJ2-7; D gene uncertain. The CDR3 loop spans 16 amino acids. Trimming cost V 2 bases and J 0 bases, with 15 bases left between them. The germline gives CDR1 SGDLS, CDR2 YYNGEE. The CDR3 spells CASSVGPEPRSYEQYF. As DNA, the CDR3 is TGTGCCAGCAGCGTTGGCCCCGAACCGCGCTCCTACGAGCAGTACTTC.

In nucleotides, the CDR3 is TGCGCCAGCAGCCAAGTGTTCAGGACTAGCGGTTACAATGAGCAGTTCTTC. This encodes CASSQVFRTSGYNEQFF. The rearrangement joins TRBV4-3 to TRBJ2-1; 10 bases match TRBD2. Germline V gene sequence: CDR1 LGHNA, CDR2 YSLEER. The CDR3 length is 17 residues. V dropped 1 base and J dropped 4; count of bases not matched to a gene: 7.